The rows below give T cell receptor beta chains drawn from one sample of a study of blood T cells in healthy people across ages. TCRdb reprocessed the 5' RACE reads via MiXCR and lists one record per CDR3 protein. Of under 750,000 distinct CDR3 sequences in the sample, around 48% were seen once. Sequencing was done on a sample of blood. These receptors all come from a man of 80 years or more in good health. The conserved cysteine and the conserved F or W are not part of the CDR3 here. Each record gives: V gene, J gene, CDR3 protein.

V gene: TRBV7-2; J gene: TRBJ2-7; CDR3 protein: ASSHPGTGDLYRGYEQY
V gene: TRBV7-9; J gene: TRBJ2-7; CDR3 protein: ASTPATHEQY
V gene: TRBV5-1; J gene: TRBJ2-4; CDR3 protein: ASSLTAILNEQY
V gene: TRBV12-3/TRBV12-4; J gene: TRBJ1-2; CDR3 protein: ASSRTHPGYT
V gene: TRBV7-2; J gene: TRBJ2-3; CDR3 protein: ASSFGILAGGRDTQY
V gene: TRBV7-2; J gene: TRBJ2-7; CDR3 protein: ASSSGPAAYEQY
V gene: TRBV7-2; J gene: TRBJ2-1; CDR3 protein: ASSLAGTGRFYEQF
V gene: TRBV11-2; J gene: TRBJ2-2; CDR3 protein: ASRVWGAGTGELF
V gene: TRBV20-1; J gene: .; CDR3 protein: SASTSSRVETQY
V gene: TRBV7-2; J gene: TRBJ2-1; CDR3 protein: ASSSVAGGRYEQF
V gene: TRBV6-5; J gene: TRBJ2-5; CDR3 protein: ASSYSIQGYVPEQY
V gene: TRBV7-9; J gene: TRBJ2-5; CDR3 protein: ASSLARGPGHNREQETQY
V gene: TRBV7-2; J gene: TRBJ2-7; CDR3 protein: ASSLVPGRILYEQY
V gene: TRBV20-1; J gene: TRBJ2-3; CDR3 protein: SARDLYRDTQY
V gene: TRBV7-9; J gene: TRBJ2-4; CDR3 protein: ASRSSRAVAKNIQY
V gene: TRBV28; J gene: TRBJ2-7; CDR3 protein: ASSWGTGGETYEQY
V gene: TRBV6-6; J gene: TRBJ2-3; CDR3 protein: ASRNRVADTQY
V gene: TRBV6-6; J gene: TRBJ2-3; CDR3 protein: ASSYPEQGVYSDTQY
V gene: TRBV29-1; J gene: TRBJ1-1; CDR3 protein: STEPNTEAF
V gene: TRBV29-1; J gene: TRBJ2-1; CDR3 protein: SVVGTGHNEQF
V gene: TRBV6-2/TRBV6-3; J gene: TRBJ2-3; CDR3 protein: ASRRSGLAGSTDTQY
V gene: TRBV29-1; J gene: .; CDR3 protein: SVGRRGETQY
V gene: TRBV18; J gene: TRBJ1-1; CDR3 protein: ASSRERNTEAF
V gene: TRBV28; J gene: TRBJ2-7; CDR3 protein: ASRLGGDRYEQY